Each of the 8 T cell receptor beta chains below was sequenced from the same sample in a study of molecular identifiers for immune sequencing clone quantification. TCRdb used MiXCR to reprocess the PCR reads, holding one entry per CDR3 protein. The sample holds roughly 97,000 distinct CDR3 sequences, less than 25% seen once. Sequences were obtained from naive CD8+ T cells from blood, with Jurkat cell RNA spiked in. This sample's subset: FACS-sorted CD8+CD4-CCR7+CD45RA+ naive T cells. The receptors were gathered from a human donor in good health. Some libraries in this study had Jurkat cell RNA spiked in.

The CDR3 reads CASSSWAGGDYEQYF. The DNA of the CDR3 is TGCGCCAGCAGCTCATGGGCAGGGGGAGACTACGAGCAGTACTTC. The rearrangement uses TRBV4-3 and TRBJ2-7; 7 bases fit TRBD1. The CDR3 extends over 15 amino acids. Germline V gene sequence: CDR1 LGHNA, CDR2 YSLEER. Trimming removed 5 bases from V and 3 bases from J; junction bases left unmatched: 10.

This clonotype was picked up many times. The chain has TRBV5-1 and TRBJ2-3; 11 positions agree with TRBD2. Germline CDR1 is SGHRS and CDR2 is YFSETQ. CDR3 size: 17 residues. V trimming: 3 bases; J trimming: 2 bases; junction bases outside the gene matches: 8. The CDR3: CASSSSLAGGYTDTQYF. CDR3 in DNA: TGCGCCAGCAGCTCCAGCCTAGCGGGGGGTTACACAGATACGCAGTATTTT.

About this clonotype itself: A much larger clonotype is one base distant, so this may be a read error. The chain joins TRBV14 to TRBJ2-7; D perhaps matches TRBD2 (5 bases). Germline V lookup: CDR1 SGHDN, CDR2 FVKESK. CDR3 size: 14 residues. V was shortened by 1 base and J by 7 bases, with 14 bases between the two germline ends. DNA of the CDR3: TGTGCCAGCAGCCAAGGGACTCCTCTGTGGGAGCAGTACTTC. It yields the protein CASSQGTPLWEQYF.

This clonotype was seen more than once but under ten times. The V and J genes are TRBV30 and TRBJ2-7; D is unclear. The CDR3 extends over 11 amino acids. V lost 1 base and J 5 bases, leaving 6 bases between the germline ends. Per germline, CDR1 GTSNPN and CDR2 SVGIG (reference sequence). CDR3 sequence reads: CAWSEGNEQYF. In nucleotides, the CDR3 is TGTGCCTGGAGTGAAGGAAACGAGCAGTACTTC. Full variable domain (rest looked up from reference TRBV30 and TRBJ2-7): SQTIHQWPATLVQPVGSPLSLECTVEGTSNPNLYWYRQAAGRGLQLLFYSVGIGQISSEVPQNLSASRPQDRQFILSSKKLLLSDSGFYLCAWSEGNEQYFGPGTRLTVT.

There are many counts of this clonotype. The V gene is TRBV9, the J gene TRBJ1-6; TRBD1 aligns across 7 bases. The CDR3 is made up of 15 amino acids. CDR1 SGDLS and CDR2 YYNGEE come from the germline V gene. J gave up 7 bases and V 0 bases, and 4 bases lay outside the gene matches. The CDR3 spells CASSVGDSPNSPLHF. Written as DNA, the CDR3 is TGTGCCAGCAGCGTAGGGGACAGCCCGAATTCACCCCTCCACTTT.

This clonotype was found many times. The chain couples TRBV12-3 or TRBV12-4 to TRBJ1-5, with TRBD1 matching over 12 bases. The CDR3 runs to 15 residues. With V trimmed by 6 bases and J by 7 bases, 7 bases remained unmatched. CDR3: CASSQGQGARQPQHF. The DNA of the CDR3 is TGTGCCAGCAGCCAGGGACAGGGGGCTCGGCAGCCCCAGCATTTT.

Ten or more counts support this clonotype. The chain has TRBV29-1 and TRBJ1-4; D may be TRBD1 (6 bases). The CDR3 consists of 11 residues. V gave up 8 bases and J gave up 8 bases, with 12 bases separating them. CDR1 SQVTM and CDR2 ANQGSEA come from the germline V gene. CDR3 sequence: CSPRGGEKLFF. Here the CDR3 DNA reads TGCAGCCCACGAGGGGGGGAAAAACTGTTTTTT.

This clonotype was seen repeatedly, ten times or more. The chain couples TRBV27 to TRBJ2-5; D is unresolved. CDR3 length equals 15 residues. V lost 4 bases and J lost 1, with 13 bases in between. The germline gives CDR1 MNHEY, CDR2 SMNVEV (reference sequence). Written as DNA, the CDR3 is TGTGCCAGCAGTTCACTCTCGCGCCTCCAAGAGACCCAGTACTTC. Its protein is CASSSLSRLQETQYF.